This TCR beta chain was captured in a study of T cell responses to AZD1222 COVID-19 vaccine. The method was immunoSEQ multiplex PCR; TCRdb's version includes in-frame clones alone and lacks a portion of them. The profile shows 120,000 or so clones, around 93% of them singletons. Study-wide findings and caveats: Baseline seropositives among AZD1222 recipients totaled only six. Donors, mostly white British, included more females; clonal diversity was possibly underestimated. Spike-specific TCR breadth rose after two AZD1222 doses, and depth rose as well. Per reports, nearly half of all spike-specific TCRs target regions that are unmutated in variants.

In germline, CDR1 is LNHDA, CDR2 SQIVND (reference sequence). The CDR3 covers 15 residues. Trimming pared 4 bases from V and 9 bases from J, leaving 19 bases between. This clone was seen only once. Its antigen is currently unknown. Other DNA sequences in this specimen translate into the identical CDR3. Material: peripheral blood, obtained on day 0 of AZD1222 vaccination. The receptor was isolated from an adult in good health. The chain carries TRBV19 and TRBJ2-1; D ambiguous. DNA of the CDR3: TGTGCCAGTAGTACCCCGGAAGGGCACGTGGGTGAGCAGTTCTTC. It is translated as CASSTPEGHVGEQFF. Full variable domain (outside the CDR3, taken from reference TRBV19 and TRBJ2-1): DGGITQSPKYLFRKEGQNVTLSCEQNLNHDAMYWYRQDPGQGLRLIYYSQIVNDFQKGDIAEGYSVSREKKESFPLTVTSAQKNPTAFYLCASSTPEGHVGEQFFGPGTRLTVL.